The 9 T cell receptor beta chains listed next were all sequenced from one sample in a study of T-cell reconstitution after alpha-beta-depleted transplantation in children. TCRbeta library preparation incorporated unique molecular identifiers. TCRdb re-analysed the PCR reads in MiXCR, keeping a single row per CDR3 protein. The sample has more than 40,000 distinct CDR3 sequences; about a tenth are singletons. The specimen was PBMCs, mostly from graft donor cells, collected 60 days after TCRalphabeta/CD19-depleted stem cell transplant. The receptors were sampled from a male patient aged 2 to 9 who had a stem cell transplant for chronic granulomatous disease, so the T cells may come from the graft donor.

V is TRBV6-1 and J is TRBJ1-2; maybe TRBD1 (6 bases). CDR1 is MNHNS, CDR2 SASEGT, per germline. With 3 bases removed from V and 3 bases from J, the gap between germline ends came to 23 bases. The CDR3 extends over 18 amino acids. This chain's CDR3 is CASSDGMGNRELYYGYTF. For the CDR3, the DNA is TGTGCCAGCAGTGACGGGATGGGAAACAGGGAATTATACTATGGCTACACCTTC.

This clonotype was seen many times. The V call is TRBV20-1, the J call TRBJ1-2, with 8 positions matching TRBD1. Germline CDR1 reads DFQATT; CDR2 reads SNEGSKA (reference sequence). V shed 3 bases and J 7 bases; nucleotides not matched to a gene: 13. The CDR3 loop spans 15 amino acids. The CDR3 here is CSASGLNRGSGGYTF. In DNA, the CDR3 is TGCAGTGCTAGTGGCCTAAACAGGGGGTCCGGTGGCTACACCTTC.

This clonotype has ten or more counts. Written as DNA, the CDR3 is TGTGCCAGCAGCCCAGTTCGGGGGGAGCAGTACTTC. Amino acids: CASSPVRGEQYF. This rearrangement joins TRBV7-6 to TRBJ2-7; the D gene is possibly TRBD2 (6 bases). The ends were cut back, 5 bases at V and 7 bases at J, with 12 bases in the middle. Germline V gene lookup returns CDR1 SGHVS and CDR2 FNYEAQ. This CDR3 has 12 residues.

The sample holds many counts of this clonotype. This chain links TRBV12-3 or TRBV12-4 with TRBJ1-1; TRBD1 agrees at 7 bases. Unmatched junction bases numbered 12, after V lost 8 bases and J lost 6 bases. This CDR3 comprises 14 residues. The CDR3 DNA sequence: TGTGCCAGCTCCCCCCAGACAGGGCACCCTGAAGCTTTCTTT. It translates to CASSPQTGHPEAFF.

This clonotype was counted at least ten times. The gene calls are TRBV5-1 and TRBJ2-7; D possibly matches TRBD1 or TRBD2 (5 bases each). The germline gives CDR1 SGHRS, CDR2 YFSETQ. Trimming pared 4 bases from V and 4 bases from J, leaving 12 bases between. The CDR3 runs 13 residues. The CDR3 sequence is CASSLTREYEQYF. The CDR3 DNA reads as TGCGCCAGCAGCCTCACCAGGGAGTACGAGCAGTACTTC. Filled out from reference TRBV5-1 and TRBJ2-7, the complete variable domain reads KAGVTQTPRYLIKTRGQQVTLSCSPISGHRSVSWYQQTPGQGLQFLFEYFSETQRNKGNFPGRFSGRQFSNSRSEMNVSTLELGDSALYLCASSLTREYEQYFGPGTRLTVT.

At least ten counts were recorded for this clonotype. The chain carries TRBV4-3 and TRBJ2-7, with D perhaps TRBD2 (5 bases). The ends were cut back, 1 base at V and 8 bases at J, with 18 bases in the middle. CDR1 and CDR2 (germline): LGHNA, YSLEER. The CDR3 covers 15 residues. CDR3 in amino acids: CASSQVSGSRGKQYF. CDR3 DNA sequence: TGCGCCAGCAGCCAAGTTTCGGGGTCCCGGGGAAAGCAGTACTTC.

This clonotype was detected many times. The chain is built from TRBV28 and TRBJ1-1; the D gene is possibly TRBD1 (6 bases). The germline V and J ends were trimmed by 2 bases and 10 bases, with 14 bases remaining between them. CDR1 is MDHEN and CDR2 is SYDVKM in the germline V gene. The CDR3 loop spans 13 amino acids. As DNA, the CDR3 is TGTGCCAGCAGTTTAAGAGGGGGACTTGGAGCTTTCTTT. Protein product: CASSLRGGLGAFF.

This clonotype was picked up a small number of times. V gene TRBV28 combines with J gene TRBJ2-2; tentatively, D is TRBD1 or TRBD2 (7 bases each). Trimming stripped 1 base from V and 7 bases from J, with 10 bases between. The CDR3 is 14 residues long. CDR1 is MDHEN and CDR2 is SYDVKM in the germline V gene. CDR3: CASSLSGGDGELFF. As DNA, the CDR3 is TGTGCCAGCAGTTTATCAGGGGGGGACGGGGAGCTGTTTTTT. The full variable domain, with the rest looked up from reference TRBV28 and TRBJ2-2, is DVKVTQSSRYLVKRTGEKVFLECVQDMDHENMFWYRQDPGLGLRLIYFSYDVKMKEKGDIPEGYSVSREKKERFSLILESASTNQTSMYLCASSLSGGDGELFFGEGSRLTVL.

The table lists this clonotype with many counts. For the CDR3, the DNA is TGTGCCAGCAGGAGACAGGCAAGCTCCTACGAGCAGTACTTC. This encodes CASRRQASSYEQYF. This chain uses TRBV19 with TRBJ2-7, with a weak D call TRBD1 (6 bases). Per germline, CDR1 LNHDA and CDR2 SQIVND (reference sequence). V lost 9 bases and J lost 0, with 15 bases in between. The CDR3 spans 14 residues.